Presented here are 2 T cell receptor beta chains from one specimen sequenced in a study of early T cells in non-severe SARS-CoV-2 infection. TCRdb itself ran the 5' RACE reads through MiXCR, one entry per CDR3 protein. The sample carries approximately 23,000 distinct CDR3 sequences, around 4.5% recorded once. The sequencing sample was made of whole blood. These receptors came from an adult who was a healthcare worker with PCR-confirmed SARS-CoV-2 infection or an uninfected control (not recorded which).

The gene calls are TRBV7-9 and TRBJ2-7; possibly TRBD2 for D (5 bases). The V gene's germline CDR1 is SEHNR and CDR2 FQNEAQ (reference sequence). The CDR3 is made up of 11 amino acids. The V end lost 5 bases, the J end lost 5 bases, and 7 bases lay between the germline ends. The CDR3 protein is CASSVLDEQYF. The DNA for the CDR3 is TGTGCCAGCAGCGTACTAGACGAGCAGTACTTC.

This clonotype was observed many times. The J gene is TRBJ2-3, the V gene TRBV6-2 or TRBV6-3, with TRBD2 identical over 8 bases. The CDR3 extends over 14 amino acids. J lost 2 bases, V lost 6 bases, and 4 bases had no gene match. Per germline, CDR1 MNHEY and CDR2 SVGEGT. The CDR3 DNA reads TGTGCCAGCAGCCGGGGGGGGCTCACAGATACGCAGTATTTT. Translating gives CASSRGGLTDTQYF.